The rows below give T cell receptor beta chains drawn from one sample of a study of OX40 agonist ivuxolimab in advanced cancers. Profiled with immunoSEQ multiplex PCR; TCRdb holds only in-frame clones, not every one. Of 60,000 to 65,000 clones detected, 70% to 90% appear once; the ten largest clones hold 9.8%. Sequencing used CD4+ or CD8+ T cells sorted from blood, obtained in a trial of the OX40 agonist ivuxolimab. The receptors here all came from an adult with an advanced solid tumor such as melanoma, head and neck, liver or kidney cancer. CDR3s include the opening cysteine and the closing phenylalanine or tryptophan. D genes are given only for firm matches.

. TRBV2 CASSEALGWQATGTKNIQYF
TRBD1 TRBV15 CATRDRQGSQPQHF
. TRBV5-4 CASSLAPVSGELFF
. TRBV5-6 CASTLGISGANVLTF
TRBD1 TRBV4-1 CASSPSRTGNSGANVLTF
. TRBV6-5 CASSYKGLAYEQYF
TRBD2 TRBV19 CASSISGGEQFF
. TRBV10-1 CASTRHFQETQYF
. TRBV13 CASSLNRVYGYTF
. TRBV5-1 CASRGSTNEKLFF
. TRBV5-6 CASSLYGSGNTIYF
. TRBV6-1 CASSEAARLNEQYF
TRBD1 TRBV5-1 CASSLLGQGAQGNTIYF
. TRBV7-2 CASSPQGSLVNYGYTF
TRBD2 TRBV6-5 CASSYWGLAGGFEQYF
. TRBV7-2 CASSLGRPANSPLHF
. TRBV7-9 CASSLAQGRNYEQYF
TRBD2 TRBV4-2 CASSQEGGGSYEQYF
. TRBV27 CASADTGSGGTQYF
. TRBV9 CASSVGRYSGANVLTF
TRBD2 TRBV15 CATSRPWTSGGQRNEQFF
. TRBV28 CASSLGQGWYTEAFF
. TRBV4-3 CASSQPRFWVDTQYF
. TRBV6-5 CASSQYKDEAFF
TRBD1 TRBV4-2 CASSQYDRAMTDTQYF
. TRBV30 CAWSMQGVSYGYTF